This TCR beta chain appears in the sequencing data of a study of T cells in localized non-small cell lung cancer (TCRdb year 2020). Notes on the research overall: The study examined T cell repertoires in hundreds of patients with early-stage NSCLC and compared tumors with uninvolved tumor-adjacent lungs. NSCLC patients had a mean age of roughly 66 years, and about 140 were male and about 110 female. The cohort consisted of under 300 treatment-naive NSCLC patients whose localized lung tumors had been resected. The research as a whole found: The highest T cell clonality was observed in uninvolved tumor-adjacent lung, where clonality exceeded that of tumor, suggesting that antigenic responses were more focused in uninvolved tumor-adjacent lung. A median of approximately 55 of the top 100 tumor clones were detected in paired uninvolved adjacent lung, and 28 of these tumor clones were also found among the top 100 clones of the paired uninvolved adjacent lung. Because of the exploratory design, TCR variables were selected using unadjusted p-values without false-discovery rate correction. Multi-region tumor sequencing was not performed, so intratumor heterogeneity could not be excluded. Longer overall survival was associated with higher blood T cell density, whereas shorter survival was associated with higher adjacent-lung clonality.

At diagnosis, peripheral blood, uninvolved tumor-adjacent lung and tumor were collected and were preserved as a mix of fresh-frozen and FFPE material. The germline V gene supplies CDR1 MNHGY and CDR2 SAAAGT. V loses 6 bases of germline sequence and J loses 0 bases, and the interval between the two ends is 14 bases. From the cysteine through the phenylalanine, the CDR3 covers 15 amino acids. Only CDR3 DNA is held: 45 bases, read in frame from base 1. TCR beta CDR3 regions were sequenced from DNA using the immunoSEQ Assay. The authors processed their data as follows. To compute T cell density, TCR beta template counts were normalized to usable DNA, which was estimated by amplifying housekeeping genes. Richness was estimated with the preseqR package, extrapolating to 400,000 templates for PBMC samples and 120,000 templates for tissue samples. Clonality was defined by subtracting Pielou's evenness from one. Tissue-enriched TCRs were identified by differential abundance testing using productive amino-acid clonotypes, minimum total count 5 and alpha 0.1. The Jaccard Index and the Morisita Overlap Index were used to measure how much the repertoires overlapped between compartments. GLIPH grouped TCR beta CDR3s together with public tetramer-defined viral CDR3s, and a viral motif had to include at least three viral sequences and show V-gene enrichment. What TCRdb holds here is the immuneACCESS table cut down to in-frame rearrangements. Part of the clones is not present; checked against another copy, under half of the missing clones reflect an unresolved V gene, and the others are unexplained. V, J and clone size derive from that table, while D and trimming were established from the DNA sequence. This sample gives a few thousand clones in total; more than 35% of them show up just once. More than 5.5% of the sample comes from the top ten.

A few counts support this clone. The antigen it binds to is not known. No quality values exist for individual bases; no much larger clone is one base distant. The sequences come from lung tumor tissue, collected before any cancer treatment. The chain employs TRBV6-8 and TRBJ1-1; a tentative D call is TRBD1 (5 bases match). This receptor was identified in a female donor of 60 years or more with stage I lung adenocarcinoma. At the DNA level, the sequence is TGTGCCAGCAGAAGGGGACCCACCGTGAACACTGAAGCTTTCTTT. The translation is CASRRGPTVNTEAFF.